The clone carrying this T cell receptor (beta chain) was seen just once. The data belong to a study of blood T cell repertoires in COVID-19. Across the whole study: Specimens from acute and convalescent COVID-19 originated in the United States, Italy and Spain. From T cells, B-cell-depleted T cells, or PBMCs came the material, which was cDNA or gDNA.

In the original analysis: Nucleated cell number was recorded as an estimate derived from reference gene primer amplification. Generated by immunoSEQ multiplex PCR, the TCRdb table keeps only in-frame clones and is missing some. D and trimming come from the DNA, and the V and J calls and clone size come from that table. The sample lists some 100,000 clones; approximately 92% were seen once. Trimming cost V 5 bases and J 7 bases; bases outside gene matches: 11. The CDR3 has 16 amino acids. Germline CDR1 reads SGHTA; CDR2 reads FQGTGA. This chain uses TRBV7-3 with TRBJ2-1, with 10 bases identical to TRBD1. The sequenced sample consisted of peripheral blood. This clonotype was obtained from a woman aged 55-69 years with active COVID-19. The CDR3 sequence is CASSARGTGVENEQFF. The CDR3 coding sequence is TGTGCCAGCAGCGCAAGGGGGACAGGGGTGGAGAATGAGCAGTTCTTC.